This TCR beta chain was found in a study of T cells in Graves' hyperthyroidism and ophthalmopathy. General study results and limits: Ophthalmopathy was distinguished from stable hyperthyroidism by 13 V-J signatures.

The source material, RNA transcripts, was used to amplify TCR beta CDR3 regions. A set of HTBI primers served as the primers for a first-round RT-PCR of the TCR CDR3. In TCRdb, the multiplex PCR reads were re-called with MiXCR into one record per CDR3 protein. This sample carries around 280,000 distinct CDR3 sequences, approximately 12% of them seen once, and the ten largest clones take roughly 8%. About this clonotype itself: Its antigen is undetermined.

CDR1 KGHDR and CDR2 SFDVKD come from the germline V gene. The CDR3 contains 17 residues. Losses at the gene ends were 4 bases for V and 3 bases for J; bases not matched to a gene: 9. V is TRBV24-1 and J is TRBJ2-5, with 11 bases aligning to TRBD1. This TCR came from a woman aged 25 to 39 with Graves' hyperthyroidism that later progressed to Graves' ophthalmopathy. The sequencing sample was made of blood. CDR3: CATSDPLRDRGEETQYF. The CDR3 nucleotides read TGTGCCACCAGTGACCCTCTCCGGGACAGGGGGGAAGAGACCCAGTACTTC.